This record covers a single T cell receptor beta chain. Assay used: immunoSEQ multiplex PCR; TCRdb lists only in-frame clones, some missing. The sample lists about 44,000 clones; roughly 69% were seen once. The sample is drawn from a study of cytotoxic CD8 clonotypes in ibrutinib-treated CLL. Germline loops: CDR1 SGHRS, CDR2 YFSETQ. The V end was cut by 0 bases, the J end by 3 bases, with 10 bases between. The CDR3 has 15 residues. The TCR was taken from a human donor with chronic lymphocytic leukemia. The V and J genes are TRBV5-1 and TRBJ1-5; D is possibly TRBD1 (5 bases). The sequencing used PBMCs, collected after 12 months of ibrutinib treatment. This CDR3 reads CASSLAGVNNQPQHF. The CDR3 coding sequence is TGCGCCAGCAGCTTGGCGGGGGTGAACAATCAGCCCCAGCATTTT.